This passage covers 7 T cell receptor beta chains from one sample sequenced in a study of CD8+CD57+ T cells in acquired aplastic anemia. TCR beta VDJ and CDR3 were profiled, and genomic DNA was the template. MiXCR was run by TCRdb on the reads, yielding one entry per CDR3 protein. Here the sample spans 150,000 to 200,000 distinct CDR3 sequences, more than 60% being singletons. It was patients with CD8+CD57+ cell expansion by flow cytometry who were chosen for sequencing. Sequenced material: sorted CD4+, CD8+, or CD8+CD57+ T cells (not recorded which) from PBMCs. The receptors were gathered from a human donor with aplastic anemia.

The chain recombines TRBV6-1 with TRBJ1-1; possible D gene TRBD1, 5 bases. Trimming cost V 11 bases and J 1 base, with 8 bases left between them. Per the germline V gene, CDR1 is MNHNS and CDR2 is SASEGT. The CDR3 covers 11 residues. This chain's CDR3 is CAGGENTEAFF. CDR3 DNA: TGTGCCGGGGGGGAGAACACTGAAGCTTTCTTT.

This chain links TRBV7-8 with TRBJ2-3; D not resolved. This CDR3 is 15 amino acids long. Trimming removed 5 bases from V and 0 bases from J, with 12 bases in between. CDR1 SGHVS and CDR2 FQNEAQ come from the germline V gene. The CDR3 loop reads CASSQWTSSTDTQYF. The DNA of the CDR3 is TGTGCCAGCAGCCAATGGACCTCTAGCACAGATACGCAGTATTTT.

This clonotype came up many times. The chain recombines TRBV4-1 with TRBJ1-5; D call uncertain. Between the trimmed V and J ends, which lost 0 bases and 3 bases, there was a span of 15 bases. Germline V CDR1 and CDR2: MGHRA, YSYEKL. The CDR3 runs 17 residues. Written as DNA, the CDR3 is TGCGCCAGCAGCCAAGATTCGCGTACTGTTTACAATCAGCCCCAGCATTTT. Its protein is CASSQDSRTVYNQPQHF.

This clonotype has only a few counts. V usage is TRBV2 and J usage is TRBJ2-7; the D is unclear. Germline CDR1 is SNHLY and CDR2 is FYNNEI. CDR3 length: 13 amino acids. V lost 4 bases and J 3 bases, leaving 10 bases between the germline ends. The CDR3 DNA reads TGTGCCAGCAGTGCCGCCAGCTTCTACGAGCAGTACTTC. Its translation: CASSAASFYEQYF. The variable domain in full, with the rest retrieved from reference TRBV2 and TRBJ2-7, is EPEVTQTPSHQVTQMGQEVILRCVPISNHLYFYWYRQILGQKVEFLVSFYNNEISEKSEIFDDQFSVERPDGSNFTLKIRSTKLEDSAMYFCASSAASFYEQYFGPGTRLTVT.

This sequence joins TRBV9 and TRBJ1-1; D call uncertain. The CDR3 extends over 13 amino acids. Looked up from germline, CDR1 is SGDLS and CDR2 is YYNGEE. V was pared by 3 bases and J by 6 bases, with 12 bases between. CDR3 sequence reads: CASSAGGQPEAFF. Here the CDR3 DNA reads TGTGCCAGCAGCGCAGGAGGTCAGCCTGAAGCTTTCTTT.

This clonotype appeared a few times. The CDR3 loop is CASGNGASQNEQYF. The CDR3 DNA is TGCGCCAGCGGCAATGGGGCCAGTCAGAACGAGCAGTACTTC. The chain links TRBV5-1 to TRBJ2-7, with D tentatively TRBD1 (5 bases). V was clipped by 7 bases and J by 5 bases, with 19 bases between them. Germline CDR1 reads SGHRS; CDR2 reads YFSETQ. The CDR3 loop spans 14 amino acids.

This clonotype was counted once. Being one base from a much bigger clone, this may be a read error. The rearrangement links TRBV10-3 to TRBJ2-1; TRBD2 might be the D (5 bases). Germline V lookup: CDR1 ENHRY, CDR2 SYGVKD. This CDR3 spans 17 amino acids. Here the CDR3 DNA reads TGTGCCAGCAGTGAAACCCCCGGGCGGGTTGGGTACAATGAGCAGTTCTTC. This translates into CASSETPGRVGYNEQFF.